This TCR beta chain appears in the sequencing data of a study of blood T cell repertoires in COVID-19. Overall study: Acute-phase and convalescent COVID-19 samples originated in the United States, Italy and Spain. PBMCs, B-cell-depleted T cells, or T cells provided the cDNA or gDNA that made up the material.

Authors' processing steps: Reference gene primer amplification in the assay estimated nucleated cell counts. Sequenced by immunoSEQ multiplex PCR; TCRdb stores in-frame clones only, minus some. The V and J calls and clone size come from that table; D and trimming were worked out from the DNA. The sample has fewer than 250,000 clones; about 83% are singletons. The length of the CDR3 is 19 residues. The germline V gene has CDR1 LGHDT and CDR2 YNNKEL (reference sequence). V lost 4 bases and J 6 bases, leaving 28 bases between the germline ends. The rearrangement links TRBV3-1 (or the pseudogene TRBV3-2) to TRBJ2-1; tentatively, D is TRBD2 (8 bases). The origin of this receptor is a human donor in a cohort sampled during active COVID-19. The sequenced sample was peripheral blood. The DNA for the CDR3 is TGTGCCAGCAGCCCAGACAGGGCGAGGACTAGCAGCTACTTCAATGAGCAGTTCTTC. It yields the protein CASSPDRARTSSYFNEQFF.